The TCR beta chain described here comes from a study of T cells expressing NK-cell markers. Overall study context: It was from sorted CD3+CD56+NKG2C+, CD3+CD56+NKG2C- and CD3+CD56-NKG2C+ T cells that TCR beta repertoires came. Findings and caveats of the study: There were several donors in whom these clonotypes also led the CD3+CD56-NKG2C+ fraction.

With regard to this clonotype: Antigen unknown.

Per germline, CDR1 DFQATT and CDR2 SNEGSKA (reference sequence). This CDR3 comprises 15 residues. TCRdb re-called the 5' RACE reads; one entry per CDR3 protein, DNA not given. This sample's clone table lists approximately 460,000 distinct CDR3 sequences. The material sequenced was blood T cells: a sorted CD56 or NKG2C T cell subset, CD4+ or CD8+ T cells, or bulk PBMC T cells (not recorded which). The chain uses TRBV20-1 and TRBJ2-5; the D call from TCRdb, TRBD1, cannot be confirmed without DNA. This clonotype was obtained from a woman between 18 and 70 years old in good health. CDR3 protein: CSARDIRGGTETQYF.